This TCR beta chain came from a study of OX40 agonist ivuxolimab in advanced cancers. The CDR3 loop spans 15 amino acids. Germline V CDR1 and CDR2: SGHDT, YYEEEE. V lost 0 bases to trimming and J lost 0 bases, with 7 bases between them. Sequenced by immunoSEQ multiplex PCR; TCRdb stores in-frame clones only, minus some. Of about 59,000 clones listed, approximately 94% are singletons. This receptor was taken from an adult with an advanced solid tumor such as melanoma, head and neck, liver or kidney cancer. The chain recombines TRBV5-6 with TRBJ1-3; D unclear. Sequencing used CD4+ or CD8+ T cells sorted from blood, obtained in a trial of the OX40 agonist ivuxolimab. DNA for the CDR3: TGTGCCAGCAGCTTGGGGCCAGGCTCTGGAAACACCATATATTTT. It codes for CASSLGPGSGNTIYF.